The clone carrying this TCR beta chain has ten or more counts. Antigen specificity is unknown. Germline V gene data show CDR1 as DFQATT and CDR2 as SNEGSKA (reference sequence). The V gene lost 6 bases and the J gene lost 2 bases, with 11 bases spanning the gap. There are 13 residues in the CDR3. This sample was included in a study of neurological immune-mediated disorders. Overall study results and limits: The highest TCR clonal expansion occurred in HTLV-1-associated myelopathy; multiple sclerosis fell below healthy controls.

The cDNA came from 5'RACE with 10-nucleotide random UMIs. In every sequencing run, more than 180 million TCR-beta sequences were generated from 15-18 subjects. From the 5' RACE reads, TCRdb called clonotypes with MiXCR, one entry per CDR3 protein. The data hold about 52,000 distinct CDR3 sequences, with 3% to 4.5% observed a single time. Specimen: PBMCs. The chain couples TRBV20-1 to TRBJ1-3; no definite D call. The TCR sequence derives from a man aged 60-69 years with multiple sclerosis. The CDR3 sequence: CSASSSPGNTIYF. Written as DNA, the CDR3 is TGCAGTGCGAGTTCCTCCCCTGGAAACACCATATATTTT.